The 4 T cell receptor beta chains listed next were all sequenced from one sample in a study of CD8+CD57+ T cells in acquired aplastic anemia. Sequencing involved patients with CD8+CD57+ cell expansion previously shown by flow cytometry. The template used for profiling TCR beta VDJ and CDR3 was genomic DNA. TCRdb recomputed calls from the reads with MiXCR, one row per CDR3 protein. The sample has 75,000 to 80,000 distinct CDR3 sequences; about three quarters are singletons. Specimen: sorted CD4+, CD8+, or CD8+CD57+ T cells (not recorded which) from PBMCs. The receptors come from a human donor with aplastic anemia.

This clonotype has a single count. Germline is not matched at one junction end, which may reflect a read error. The gene calls are TRBV24-1 and TRBJ2-7, with 8 bases that match TRBD1. The CDR3 sequence is 13 residues long. CDR1 is KGHDR, CDR2 SFDVKD, per germline. CDR3 DNA sequence: TGTGCCAGCAGTTGGGACAGGTCCTACGAGCAGTACTTC. Translation gives CASSWDRSYEQYF.

With respect to this clonotype: The junction departs from germline at one end; a sequencing error may be responsible. The chain is built from TRBV5-4 and TRBJ1-2; no clear D gene. CDR3 length: 13 amino acids. Looked up from germline, CDR1 is SGHNT and CDR2 is YYREEE (reference sequence). The CDR3: CASSQVGNYGYTF. CDR3 bases: TGCGCCAGCAGCCAAGTGGGGAACTATGGCTACACCTTC.

This chain connects TRBV7-6 to TRBJ1-6; D is unresolved. The CDR3 is 15 residues long. CDR1 SGHVS and CDR2 FNYEAQ come from the germline V gene. The germline V and J ends were trimmed by 1 base and 6 bases, with 10 bases remaining between them. In DNA, the CDR3 is TGTGCCAGCAGCTTAGAAGCACAGCCTAATTCACCCCTCCACTTT. It specifies CASSLEAQPNSPLHF.

The chain couples TRBV29-1 to TRBJ1-4; D remains ambiguous. With 4 bases removed from V and 8 bases from J, the gap between germline ends came to 8 bases. The CDR3 is 11 residues long. CDR1 is SQVTM and CDR2 is ANQGSEA in the germline V gene. For the CDR3, the DNA is TGCAGCGTTGCATTGGGAGAAAAACTGTTTTTT. This encodes CSVALGEKLFF.